A selection of T cell receptor beta chains follows, all from one sample in a study of blood T cell repertoires in COVID-19. Assay used: immunoSEQ multiplex PCR; TCRdb lists only in-frame clones, some missing. The sample comprises 250,000 to 400,000 clones, roughly nine tenths of which are singletons, and less than 3.5% rests with the top ten. Sequenced input: peripheral blood. The receptors were gathered from a woman in her 30s with COVID-19, enrolled during active disease. Both conserved end residues are trimmed from each CDR3. The order of the fields is V gene, CDR3 length, J gene, CDR3 protein.

v_call: TRBV19
cdr3_length: 10
j_call: TRBJ2-2
cdr3_aa: ASSLGDGELF

v_call: TRBV7-8
cdr3_length: 15
j_call: TRBJ1-2
cdr3_aa: ASSGTADRPLYYGYT

v_call: TRBV2
cdr3_length: 10
j_call: TRBJ2-7
cdr3_aa: AGGTSTYEQY

v_call: TRBV28
cdr3_length: 11
j_call: TRBJ1-1
cdr3_aa: ASKLAGHRVAF

v_call: TRBV6-1
cdr3_length: 14
j_call: TRBJ1-2
cdr3_aa: ASSVRGQGASDGYT

v_call: TRBV6-5
cdr3_length: 12
j_call: TRBJ2-3
cdr3_aa: ASSHTRSGDTQY

v_call: TRBV7-2
cdr3_length: 14
j_call: TRBJ2-3
cdr3_aa: ASSNSGTGIGDTQY

v_call: TRBV19
cdr3_length: 11
j_call: TRBJ1-5
cdr3_aa: ASAGNSNQPQH

v_call: TRBV6-1
cdr3_length: 13
j_call: TRBJ1-5
cdr3_aa: ASSEGRQPNQPQH

v_call: TRBV7-6
cdr3_length: 15
j_call: TRBJ2-1
cdr3_aa: ASSLVPPAGGGNEQF

v_call: TRBV30
cdr3_length: 11
j_call: TRBJ1-5
cdr3_aa: AWSTNRQGSQH

v_call: TRBV30
cdr3_length: 13
j_call: TRBJ1-5
cdr3_aa: AWSVIGQNNQPQH

v_call: TRBV2
cdr3_length: 13
j_call: TRBJ1-5
cdr3_aa: ASSAGTGKDQPQH

v_call: TRBV19
cdr3_length: 12
j_call: TRBJ1-5
cdr3_aa: ASDPNYSNQPQH

v_call: TRBV28
cdr3_length: 12
j_call: TRBJ2-7
cdr3_aa: ASSFDLAEGEQY

v_call: TRBV6-6
cdr3_length: 12
j_call: TRBJ1-1
cdr3_aa: ASIYRGLNTEAF

v_call: TRBV7-9
cdr3_length: 12
j_call: TRBJ2-1
cdr3_aa: ASSLAFVGNEQF

v_call: TRBV5-6
cdr3_length: 15
j_call: TRBJ1-2
cdr3_aa: ASSLGRVAESSYGYT

v_call: TRBV6-6
cdr3_length: 12
j_call: TRBJ1-6
cdr3_aa: ASSYQDNNSPLH

v_call: TRBV11-2
cdr3_length: 11
j_call: TRBJ2-7
cdr3_aa: ASSLEAFHEQY

v_call: TRBV7-6
cdr3_length: 13
j_call: TRBJ2-5
cdr3_aa: ASSYSGRGRETQY

v_call: TRBV7-9
cdr3_length: 12
j_call: TRBJ2-7
cdr3_aa: ASSPPAAPYEQY